A single sample gave rise to the 20 T cell receptor beta chains below, sequenced in a study of blood T cell repertoires in COVID-19. Assay: immunoSEQ multiplex PCR; the TCRdb copy retains only in-frame clones and omits some. Seen here are 350,000 to 450,000 clones, over 75% observed once, and the top ten hold under 3%. Source material: peripheral blood. The receptor set was obtained from a woman in her sixties with COVID-19, enrolled during active disease.

As concerns this clone: Other DNA sequences within the sample encode an identical CDR3. The J gene is TRBJ2-5, the V gene TRBV7-3; maybe TRBD1 (6 bases). The germline V gene has CDR1 SGHTA and CDR2 FQGTGA. The germline V and J ends were trimmed by 5 bases and 2 bases, with 9 bases remaining between them. This CDR3 has 13 amino acids. CDR3: CASSRGQQETQYF. In DNA, the CDR3 is TGTGCCAGCAGCCGTGGACAGCAAGAGACCCAGTACTTC. The variable domain in full, completed from reference TRBV7-3 and TRBJ2-5, reads GAGVSQTPSNKVTEKGKYVELRCDPISGHTALYWYRQSLGQGPEFLIYFQGTGAADDSGLPNDRFFAVRPEGSVSTLKIQRTERGDSAVYLCASSRGQQETQYFGPGTRLLVL.

This chain joins TRBV19 and TRBJ1-5; no definite D call. This CDR3 contains 15 residues. V was shortened by 7 bases and J by 2 bases, with 15 bases between the two germline ends. Per germline, CDR1 LNHDA and CDR2 SQIVND (reference sequence). The chain's CDR3 is CASTYSRGRNQPQHF. The CDR3 bases are TGTGCCAGTACCTATAGCCGGGGTCGCAATCAGCCCCAGCATTTT.

The J gene is TRBJ1-2, the V gene TRBV6-5; D is perhaps TRBD1 (6 bases). This CDR3 is 14 amino acids long. Germline V gives CDR1 MNHEY, CDR2 SVGAGI. V was cut by 2 bases and J by 2 bases, with 9 bases left in between. CDR3 coding DNA: TGTGCCAGCAGTTACACAGACAGGAACTATGGCTACACCTTC. Translating it yields CASSYTDRNYGYTF.

Ten or more counts support this clone. The same CDR3 can be traced to other DNA sequences in this sample. This chain uses TRBV5-1 with TRBJ2-5; D possibly corresponds to TRBD1 (6 bases). The CDR3 consists of 14 residues. Per germline, CDR1 SGHRS and CDR2 YFSETQ. The V and J ends lost 4 bases and 2 bases respectively, with 12 bases between them. As DNA, the CDR3 is TGCGCCAGCAGCACCGGACAGTATCAAGAGACCCAGTACTTC. This codes for CASSTGQYQETQYF.

To note about this clone: This sample also contains other DNA sequences that code for the same CDR3. The V and J genes are TRBV29-1 and TRBJ2-1, with D unclear. The V gene lost 1 base and the J gene lost 6 bases, with 4 bases spanning the gap. From germline, CDR1 is SQVTM and CDR2 ANQGSEA. The CDR3 runs 11 residues. The CDR3 DNA is TGCAGCGTTGAAGGCAGCAATGAGCAGTTCTTC. Translated: CSVEGSNEQFF.

Only one count was recorded for this clone. This sequence joins TRBV11-1 and TRBJ1-5, with unresolved D. This CDR3 is 16 amino acids long. CDR1 SGHAT and CDR2 FQDESV come from the germline V gene (reference sequence). V lost 2 bases to trimming and J lost 0 bases, with 11 bases between them. The CDR3 loop is CASSLPRADSNQPQHF. In DNA, the CDR3 is TGTGCCAGCAGCTTACCGAGGGCCGATAGCAATCAGCCCCAGCATTTT.

This chain joins TRBV28 and TRBJ2-7; D is unclear. Germline assignment: CDR1 MDHEN and CDR2 SYDVKM. This CDR3 contains 12 residues. V lost 5 bases to trimming and J lost 5 bases, with 10 bases between them. Here the CDR3 reads CASSLTWNEQYF. The CDR3 DNA follows: TGTGCCAGCAGTCTGACTTGGAACGAGCAGTACTTC.

This chain connects TRBV9 to TRBJ2-2; 8 bases map to TRBD2. The V gene end was trimmed by 4 bases and the J gene end by 3 bases; junction bases not matched to a gene: 8. The CDR3 totals 16 residues. In germline, CDR1 is SGDLS, CDR2 YYNGEE. The CDR3 sequence is CASSLGGGGHTGELFF. The DNA of the CDR3 is TGTGCCAGCAGCCTCGGGGGGGGAGGACACACCGGGGAGCTGTTTTTT.

The chain couples TRBV3-1 (or the pseudogene TRBV3-2) to TRBJ1-3; D gene uncertain. Germline V gene lookup returns CDR1 LGHDT and CDR2 YNNKEL (reference sequence). The CDR3 loop spans 15 amino acids. With 1 base removed from V and 0 bases from J, the gap between germline ends came to 7 bases. CDR3 DNA sequence: TGTGCCAGCAGCCAAGTCGGGGTCTCTGGAAACACCATATATTTT. This encodes CASSQVGVSGNTIYF.

This clone was seen only once. This chain uses TRBV4-1 with TRBJ2-4; D is perhaps TRBD1 (5 bases). The CDR3 length is 17 residues. From germline, CDR1 is MGHRA and CDR2 YSYEKL. Trimming pared 0 bases from V and 1 base from J, leaving 13 bases between. CDR3 sequence (DNA): TGCGCCAGCAGCCAAGAAGGGGAAGGTGCGGCCAAAAACATTCAGTACTTC. It is translated as CASSQEGEGAAKNIQYF.

V and J are TRBV13 and TRBJ2-1; 10 bases agree with TRBD2. In germline, CDR1 is PRHDT, CDR2 FYEKMQ (reference sequence). V shed 2 bases, J shed 3 bases, and the junction held 1 base outside the gene matches. The CDR3 length is 15 residues. The DNA of the CDR3 is TGTGCCAGCAGCTTAAGCGGGGGGGTCTACAATGAGCAGTTCTTC. It specifies CASSLSGGVYNEQFF.

The V call is TRBV7-6, the J call TRBJ2-7; TRBD2 matches 10 bases. Per germline, CDR1 SGHVS and CDR2 FNYEAQ. The ends lost 5 bases at V and 9 bases at J; junction bases unmatched: 10. The CDR3 has 14 residues. CDR3 nucleotides: TGTGCCAGCAGCCGTAGCGGGGGGATACAGGGGCAGTACTTC. This gives the protein CASSRSGGIQGQYF.

The chain links TRBV4-1 to TRBJ1-3; 10 bases align to TRBD1. V lost 1 base and J lost 4; bases outside the gene matches: 7. Germline V CDR1 and CDR2: MGHRA, YSYEKL. The CDR3 covers 17 residues. The CDR3 DNA is TGCGCCAGCAGCCAAGGGACAGGGGGGGTTCGAGGAAACACCATATATTTT. Translating it yields CASSQGTGGVRGNTIYF.

The chain recombines TRBV15 with TRBJ1-5, with 8 bases aligning to TRBD1. V lost 5 bases to trimming and J lost 0 bases; unmatched junction nucleotides: 9. The CDR3 sequence is 17 residues long. The germline V gene encodes CDR1 LNHNV and CDR2 YYDKDF (reference sequence). The CDR3: CATSARTGPFSNQPQHF. Here the CDR3 DNA reads TGTGCCACCAGCGCCCGGACAGGGCCCTTTAGCAATCAGCCCCAGCATTTT.

CDR3 coding DNA: TGTGCCAGCAGCCCAGCCGGGGGGAATAGCAATCAGCCCCAGCATTTT. Residues: CASSPAGGNSNQPQHF. The V gene is TRBV5-5, the J gene TRBJ1-5, with D tentatively TRBD1 (5 bases). The CDR3 loop spans 16 amino acids. The V gene's germline CDR1 is SGHKS and CDR2 YYEKEE (reference sequence). V was clipped by 4 bases and J by 0 bases, with 14 bases between them.

This chain joins TRBV28 and TRBJ1-5, with D perhaps TRBD1 (6 bases). The CDR3 is 15 residues long. Germline loops: CDR1 MDHEN, CDR2 SYDVKM. V was clipped by 4 bases and J by 2 bases, with 12 bases between them. The CDR3 sequence is CASSSTGMGNQPQHF. The CDR3 region has the DNA TGTGCCAGCAGTTCTACAGGGATGGGCAATCAGCCCCAGCATTTT.

The chain is built from TRBV7-2 and TRBJ2-7; a possible D gene is TRBD1 (6 bases). Deletions cut 3 bases from V and 4 bases from J, with 13 bases between. This CDR3 contains 14 residues. The V gene's germline CDR1 is SGHTA and CDR2 FQGNSA. The CDR3 sequence is CASSFTAGAYEQYF. The CDR3 DNA reads TGTGCCAGCAGCTTCACCGCAGGGGCGTACGAGCAGTACTTC.

V usage is TRBV6-6 and J usage is TRBJ1-3; D is perhaps TRBD1 (5 bases). The V end lost 9 bases, the J end lost 4 bases, and 16 bases lay between the germline ends. CDR3 length: 14 residues. In germline, CDR1 is MNHNY, CDR2 SVGAGI (reference sequence). As DNA, the CDR3 is TGTGCCAGTATCATGGGGGGGTCAGGAAACACCATATATTTT. It translates to CASIMGGSGNTIYF.

The rearrangement links TRBV2 to TRBJ1-6, with 10 bases fitting TRBD1. V shed 7 bases and J 10 bases; nucleotides not matched to a gene: 7. CDR1 SNHLY and CDR2 FYNNEI come from the germline V gene. CDR3 length: 14 residues. CDR3 residues: CASIGTGAQSPLHF. For the CDR3, the DNA is TGTGCCAGCATCGGGACAGGGGCACAATCACCCCTCCACTTT.

The chain carries TRBV7-2 and TRBJ2-1; the D gene is possibly TRBD1 (6 bases). Germline V lookup: CDR1 SGHTA, CDR2 FQGNSA. The CDR3 is 17 amino acids. Trimming stripped 2 bases from V and 1 base from J, with 15 bases between. The CDR3 region is CASSLMRGTGSYNEQFF. The DNA for the CDR3 is TGTGCCAGCAGCTTAATGAGGGGGACCGGGTCCTACAATGAGCAGTTCTTC.